One and the same sample provided the 27 T cell receptor beta chains below, sequenced in a study of shared clonotypes between healthy human individuals. Assay used: immunoSEQ multiplex PCR; TCRdb lists only in-frame clones, some missing. Of roughly 1,100,000 clones in the sample, about 70% were seen once. The sequencing sample was made of memory CD4+ T cells sorted from blood. Subset: CD45RA-negative fraction. Receptor source: a man younger than 35 in good health.

This rearrangement joins TRBV27 to TRBJ2-5; D is possibly TRBD1 (5 bases). V was pared by 3 bases and J by 5 bases, with 13 bases between. The germline V gene encodes CDR1 MNHEY and CDR2 SMNVEV (reference sequence). The CDR3 is made up of 14 amino acids. The CDR3 loop reads CASSFQGSSETQYF. The CDR3 DNA follows: TGTGCCAGCAGTTTTCAGGGATCGAGCGAGACCCAGTACTTC.

This chain connects TRBV5-4 to TRBJ1-6, with 7 nucleotides matching TRBD1. Germline lookup yields CDR1 SGHNT and CDR2 YYREEE (reference sequence). The CDR3 is 19 residues long. Unmatched junction bases numbered 15, after V lost 5 bases and J lost 1 base. CDR3 protein: CASRATGGGGRSYNSPLHF. Here the CDR3 DNA reads TGTGCCAGCAGAGCAACCGGAGGGGGCGGTCGTTCCTATAATTCACCCCTCCACTTT.

This clone occurred once. V and J are TRBV9 and TRBJ1-6; D may be TRBD1 (6 bases). Germline V lookup: CDR1 SGDLS, CDR2 YYNGEE. The ends were cut back, 1 base at V and 11 bases at J, with 13 bases in the middle. CDR3 length: 14 residues. Here the CDR3 DNA reads TGTGCCAGCAGCGTAAGACCGGCAGGGGCACCCCTCCACTTT. This sequence encodes CASSVRPAGAPLHF.

The V gene is TRBV6-5, the J gene TRBJ1-4; D gene uncertain. The CDR3 is made up of 14 amino acids. The V end lost 6 bases, the J end lost 0 bases, and 8 bases lay between the germline ends. Germline-derived CDR1 and CDR2 are MNHEY and SVGAGI. The CDR3 sequence is CASRTGSTNEKLFF. The CDR3 region has the DNA TGTGCCAGCAGGACGGGATCAACTAATGAAAAACTGTTTTTT.

J is TRBJ2-6 and V is TRBV27; perhaps TRBD2 as D (5 bases). Germline values: CDR1 MNHEY, CDR2 SMNVEV (reference sequence). V was cut by 5 bases and J by 1 base, with 12 bases left in between. The CDR3 runs 16 residues. The CDR3 protein is CASSPRTLSGANVLTF. The DNA for the CDR3 is TGTGCCAGCAGTCCAAGGACTTTATCTGGGGCCAACGTCCTGACTTTC.

The J gene is TRBJ1-6, the V gene TRBV6-1; weak D call: TRBD1 (6 bases). Deletions cut 1 base from V and 5 bases from J, with 6 bases between. CDR1 and CDR2 from the germline V gene are MNHNS and SASEGT. The CDR3 consists of 14 residues. CDR3 loop: CASSEGTDNSPLHF. The CDR3 region has the DNA TGTGCCAGCAGTGAAGGGACAGATAATTCACCCCTCCACTTT.

The J gene is TRBJ1-5, the V gene TRBV19; TRBD1 aligns across 9 bases. This CDR3 contains 15 residues. Looked up from germline, CDR1 is LNHDA and CDR2 is SQIVND (reference sequence). With 4 bases clipped from V and 4 bases from J, the junction kept 5 bases outside the gene matches. The CDR3 sequence is CASSTDGTGNQPQHF. DNA for the CDR3: TGTGCCAGTAGTACAGACGGGACAGGGAATCAGCCCCAGCATTTT.

This clone was observed once. The chain combines TRBV10-1 with TRBJ2-2; TRBD1 agrees at 9 bases. Germline V gives CDR1 WNHNN, CDR2 SYGVQD (reference sequence). The CDR3 is 16 amino acids. The trim removed 2 bases at V and 0 bases at J, leaving 1 base unmatched. CDR3 region: CASSETGGSNTGELFF. CDR3 sequence (DNA): TGCGCCAGCAGTGAGACAGGGGGCTCGAACACCGGGGAGCTGTTTTTT.

This clone showed up just a few times. The rearrangement links TRBV19 to TRBJ1-6; possible D gene TRBD1, 6 bases. In germline, CDR1 is LNHDA, CDR2 SQIVND (reference sequence). There are 14 residues in the CDR3. Trimming took off 9 bases at V and 8 bases at J, with 17 bases between the two ends. CDR3 region: CASTPGQSHSPLHF. CDR3 coding DNA: TGTGCCAGCACCCCCGGACAGAGCCATTCACCCCTCCACTTT.

The chain has TRBV7-2 and TRBJ2-1; TRBD2 aligns across 7 bases. V trimming: 4 bases; J trimming: 0 bases; junction bases outside the gene matches: 3. In germline, CDR1 is SGHTA, CDR2 FQGNSA. The CDR3 consists of 15 residues. The CDR3 spells CASSSSGTSYNEQFF. Here the CDR3 DNA reads TGTGCCAGCAGCTCCAGCGGGACCTCCTACAATGAGCAGTTCTTC. The full variable domain, its missing parts supplied by reference TRBV7-2 and TRBJ2-1, is GAGVSQSPSNKVTEKGKDVELRCDPISGHTALYWYRQSLGQGLEFLIYFQGNSAPDKSGLPSDRFSAERTGGSVSTLTIQRTQQEDSAVYLCASSSSGTSYNEQFFGPGTRLTVL.

The genes are TRBV5-4 and TRBJ2-3; 8 bases line up with TRBD2. V lost 4 bases to trimming and J lost 5 bases; unmatched junction nucleotides: 6. This CDR3 region has 14 residues. Germline CDR1 is SGHNT and CDR2 is YYREEE (reference sequence). The chain's CDR3 is CASSRLRGEDTQYF. The CDR3 DNA sequence: TGTGCCAGCAGCCGATTGCGGGGGGAAGATACGCAGTATTTT.

The chain recombines TRBV1 with TRBJ2-3; TRBD2, the D gene given by the table, was not confirmed from the DNA. TRBV1 is marked as a pseudogene. The CDR3 has 18 residues. The DNA for the CDR3 is TGCACCAGCAGCCACCCGAAAGGGACTAGCAGGAACACAGATACGCAGTATTTT. Encoded protein: CTSSHPKGTSRNTDTQYF.

The chain combines TRBV11-2 with TRBJ1-5, with 9 positions matching TRBD1. The CDR3 length is 14 residues. With 3 bases clipped from V and 6 bases from J, the junction kept 3 bases outside the gene matches. Germline-derived CDR1 and CDR2 are SGHAT and FQNNGV. DNA for the CDR3: TGTGCCAGCAGCTTTATGGGACAGGGTCAGCCCCAGCATTTT. This codes for CASSFMGQGQPQHF.

This CDR3 reads CASVRDRAIYEQYF. CDR3 nucleotides: TGTGCTAGTGTCCGGGACAGGGCCATCTACGAGCAGTACTTC. This rearrangement joins TRBV12-5 to TRBJ2-7; 9 positions match TRBD1. The V gene end was trimmed by 7 bases and the J gene end by 3 bases; junction bases not matched to a gene: 7. Germline loops: CDR1 LGHNT, CDR2 FRNRAP. This CDR3 contains 14 residues.

The chain joins TRBV5-1 to TRBJ2-3; 10 bases fit TRBD1. V lost 4 bases and J lost 3; bases outside the gene matches: 14. The CDR3 has 18 amino acids. Germline assignment: CDR1 SGHRS and CDR2 YFSETQ. CDR3 sequence (DNA): TGCGCCAGCAGCCTTTTTATCAGCGGACAGGGGGTAACAGATACGCAGTATTTT. Translation: CASSLFISGQGVTDTQYF. Using reference TRBV5-1 and TRBJ2-3 for the parts outside the CDR3, the full variable domain is KAGVTQTPRYLIKTRGQQVTLSCSPISGHRSVSWYQQTPGQGLQFLFEYFSETQRNKGNFPGRFSGRQFSNSRSEMNVSTLELGDSALYLCASSLFISGQGVTDTQYFGPGTRLTVL.

The chain couples TRBV7-8 to TRBJ2-7; 7 nucleotides line up with TRBD2. Trimming removed 0 bases from V and 6 bases from J; junction bases left unmatched: 8. Germline V gene sequence: CDR1 SGHVS, CDR2 FQNEAQ. The CDR3 totals 15 residues. The CDR3 loop reads CASSLAKGASGEQYF. As DNA, the CDR3 is TGTGCCAGCAGCTTAGCGAAAGGGGCTAGCGGCGAGCAGTACTTC.

The chain recombines TRBV25-1 with TRBJ1-2; D is unclear. Germline V gene data show CDR1 as MGHDK and CDR2 as SYGVNS. The CDR3 length is 13 residues. Trimming removed 2 bases at V and 7 bases at J, with 11 bases between. Written as DNA, the CDR3 is TGTGCCAGCAGTGAACTACAGCAAGGTGGCTACACCTTC. Encoded protein: CASSELQQGGYTF.

In its sample, this clone was seen many times. V usage is TRBV7-2 and J usage is TRBJ2-7, with TRBD1 as a possible D gene (5 bases). From germline, CDR1 is SGHTA and CDR2 FQGNSA. Between the trimmed V and J ends, which lost 1 base and 2 bases, there was a span of 9 bases. This CDR3 is 14 amino acids long. CDR3 sequence reads: CASSLEKGPYEQYF. CDR3 DNA sequence: TGTGCCAGCAGCTTAGAAAAGGGGCCCTACGAGCAGTACTTC.

This clone was detected only a few times. V usage is TRBV7-9 and J usage is TRBJ1-4, with D uncertain. Trimming took 1 base from V and 5 from J, leaving 8 bases between them. The CDR3 loop spans 14 amino acids. The germline gives CDR1 SEHNR, CDR2 FQNEAQ (reference sequence). CDR3 loop: CASSLGTENEKLFF. CDR3 sequence (DNA): TGTGCCAGCAGCTTAGGGACGGAAAATGAAAAACTGTTTTTT.

This clone showed up just once. Germline and junction disagree at one end, which may indicate a read error. The gene calls are TRBV4-1 and TRBJ2-5; D is unresolved. The CDR3 is 12 residues long. Germline CDR1 MGHRA, CDR2 YSYEKL. The CDR3 nucleotides are TGCGCCAGCAGCCAAGACTCTACACGTCTACACTTC. This translates into CASSQDSTRLHF.

As for this clone: The same CDR3 is also encoded by other DNA sequences in this sample. The chain employs TRBV5-1 and TRBJ2-5; no clear D. The germline CDR1 and CDR2 sequences are SGHRS and YFSETQ. CDR3 length: 14 residues. V was trimmed by 0 bases and J by 1 base, leaving 7 bases between them. The CDR3 DNA reads TGCGCCAGCAGCTTGGCTGGCGGCCAAGAGACCCAGTACTTC. Its translation is CASSLAGGQETQYF.

This clone was counted only a few times. Other nucleotide sequences from this sample produce the same CDR3. The rearrangement joins TRBV5-1 to TRBJ2-2; 8 positions match TRBD2. After removal of 4 bases from V and 7 bases from J, the junction contained 12 bases not matched to a gene. The CDR3 is made up of 16 amino acids. Germline CDR1 SGHRS, CDR2 YFSETQ. The CDR3 DNA reads TGCGCCAGCAGCCCGACGGGAGGGACGATCGGCGGGGAGCTGTTTTTT. It yields the protein CASSPTGGTIGGELFF.

The rearrangement uses TRBV28 and TRBJ1-2; D is uncertain. CDR1 is MDHEN, CDR2 SYDVKM, per germline. The CDR3 has 17 amino acids. Trimming removed 3 bases at V and 8 bases at J, with 25 bases between. CDR3 sequence: CASSLDGLVAQAGGYTF. In DNA form, the CDR3 reads TGTGCCAGCAGTTTGGACGGACTAGTGGCCCAGGCTGGAGGCTACACCTTC.

This clone was recorded only once. The V and J genes are TRBV6-1 and TRBJ1-1, with D maybe TRBD1 (6 bases). The length of the CDR3 is 15 residues. Between the trimmed V and J ends, which lost 8 bases and 5 bases, there was a span of 21 bases. Germline V CDR1 and CDR2: MNHNS, SASEGT. The CDR3 protein is CASPKGGAHHTEAFF. DNA of the CDR3: TGTGCCAGCCCGAAGGGGGGGGCGCATCATACTGAAGCTTTCTTT.

The J gene is TRBJ1-4, the V gene TRBV25-1; D unresolved. The CDR3 is 13 amino acids. V was clipped by 4 bases and J by 7 bases, with 10 bases between them. The V gene's germline CDR1 is MGHDK and CDR2 SYGVNS. The CDR3 bases are TGTGCCAGCAGTGGGCCCGGGGTTGAAAAACTGTTTTTT. This translates into CASSGPGVEKLFF.

The V gene is TRBV7-2, the J gene TRBJ2-1, with 14 bases that match TRBD2. This CDR3 has 17 residues. In germline, CDR1 is SGHTA, CDR2 FQGNSA. Losses at the gene ends were 4 bases for V and 6 bases for J; bases not matched to a gene: 8. The CDR3, as DNA: TGTGCCAGCAGCTCGCGATCGACTAGCGGGAGGGGCAATGAGCAGTTCTTC. Residues: CASSSRSTSGRGNEQFF. The full variable domain, completed using reference TRBV7-2 and TRBJ2-1, is GAGVSQSPSNKVTEKGKDVELRCDPISGHTALYWYRQSLGQGLEFLIYFQGNSAPDKSGLPSDRFSAERTGGSVSTLTIQRTQQEDSAVYLCASSSRSTSGRGNEQFFGPGTRLTVL.

This clone was detected once. The chain recombines TRBV30 with TRBJ1-3; D is unresolved. Germline assignment: CDR1 GTSNPN and CDR2 SVGIG (reference sequence). The CDR3 covers 15 residues. Trimming pared 3 bases from V and 4 bases from J, leaving 16 bases between. The CDR3: CAWSSMVFGGNTIYF. The CDR3 region has the DNA TGTGCCTGGAGCTCGATGGTCTTCGGAGGAAACACCATATATTTT.